Following are 30 T cell receptor beta chains from one sample sequenced in a study of cytomegalovirus exposure and HLA in healthy donors (dated by TCRdb to 2015 to 2018). Receptors were amplified or captured by the immunoSEQ multiplex PCR assay. For the multiplex PCR, a mixture combining 60 forward primers for TCR Vbeta segments and 13 reverse primers for TCR Jbeta segments was used. This is the immuneACCESS table as TCRdb keeps it, with only in-frame sequences that have V and J called. A part of the clones is gone; compared with another copy, unresolved V genes explain less than half, and the rest is unexplained. For this sample the table gives 150,000 to 200,000 clones, of which roughly 70% were detected only once. The ten largest clonotypes hold roughly 10% of the sample. Specimen: PBMCs. The receptor source for this set is a man aged 25-40 years in good health and CMV-seropositive.

This chain connects TRBV18 to TRBJ1-4; 9 bases are shared with TRBD1. The germline V gene encodes CDR1 KGHSH and CDR2 LQKENI. The ends lost 5 bases at V and 8 bases at J; junction bases unmatched: 6. This CDR3 comprises 14 residues. The CDR3 reads CASSLQGAQEKLFF. The CDR3 DNA is TGTGCCAGCTCATTACAGGGGGCGCAAGAAAAACTGTTTTTT.

The chain has TRBV28 and TRBJ1-3; D gene unclear. Germline V gives CDR1 MDHEN, CDR2 SYDVKM. V was clipped by 9 bases and J by 0 bases, with 9 bases between them. This CDR3 is 13 amino acids long. The DNA of the CDR3 is TGTGCCAGTCTTAGTAGCTCTGGAAACACCATATATTTT. Its protein is CASLSSSGNTIYF.

V usage is TRBV10-3 and J usage is TRBJ1-1; D is unclear. Per the germline V gene, CDR1 is ENHRY and CDR2 is SYGVKD. V was cut by 11 bases and J by 5 bases, with 18 bases left in between. The CDR3 is 13 amino acids. The CDR3 loop is CAAGRAGGTEAFF. The CDR3 coding sequence is TGTGCCGCGGGTAGGGCAGGTGGTACTGAAGCTTTCTTT.

V and J are TRBV28 and TRBJ2-5; 11 bases are shared with TRBD2. The closer fit of TRBJ2-7 to the DNA end suggests the J call may be wrong. CDR1 and CDR2 (germline): MDHEN, SYDVKM. The CDR3 totals 15 residues. For the CDR3, the DNA is TGTGCCAGCAGTTACCGACTAGCGGGGAACTACGAGCAGTACTTC. Amino acid sequence: CASSYRLAGNYEQYF.

This chain uses TRBV30 with TRBJ2-5, with a tentative D call TRBD2 (5 bases). V was pared by 4 bases and J by 4 bases, with 7 bases between. The CDR3 has 11 amino acids. CDR1 and CDR2 (germline): GTSNPN, SVGIG (reference sequence). DNA of the CDR3: TGTGCCTGGACCGGAGGAGAGACCCAGTACTTC. Its protein product is CAWTGGETQYF.

This chain connects TRBV2 to TRBJ2-6; 9 bases line up with TRBD2. The CDR3 length is 19 residues. Germline V gene lookup returns CDR1 SNHLY and CDR2 FYNNEI. The junction had 8 bases not matched to a gene; V was cut back by 2 bases and J by 0 bases. This CDR3 is CASSEIRLAGYSGANVLTF. In DNA form, the CDR3 reads TGTGCCAGCAGTGAAATACGGCTAGCGGGATACTCTGGGGCCAACGTCCTGACTTTC.

This clone has a single count. The chain joins TRBV6-5 to TRBJ1-2; the match to TRBD1 covers 7 bases. Per the germline V gene, CDR1 is MNHEY and CDR2 is SVGAGI. The CDR3 is made up of 13 amino acids. V was clipped by 2 bases and J by 8 bases; unmatched bases: 5. The CDR3 region has the DNA TGTGCCAGCAGTTACGCGACAGGGACCGGCTACACCTTC. As protein: CASSYATGTGYTF.

This clone was detected once. V and J are TRBV7-2 and TRBJ2-1; no reliable D call. Trimming took off 5 bases at V and 5 bases at J, with 4 bases between the two ends. Germline values: CDR1 SGHTA, CDR2 FQGNSA. The CDR3 runs 11 residues. CDR3 protein: CASSTDNEQFF. For the CDR3, the DNA is TGTGCCAGCAGCACAGACAATGAGCAGTTCTTC.

V and J are TRBV27 and TRBJ2-1; 11 bases are a match to TRBD2. CDR1 and CDR2 (germline): MNHEY, SMNVEV (reference sequence). CDR3 length: 17 amino acids. Trimming cost V 4 bases and J 0 bases; bases outside gene matches: 5. The CDR3 region has the DNA TGTGCCAGCAGTTACCCTAGCGGGAGGATCTCCTACAATGAGCAGTTCTTC. It codes for CASSYPSGRISYNEQFF.

This clone appeared once. This chain joins TRBV4-1 and TRBJ1-1, with a tentative D call TRBD1 (6 bases). V lost 3 bases, J lost 5 bases, and 16 bases lay in between. This CDR3 is built from 15 residues. The germline V gene has CDR1 MGHRA and CDR2 YSYEKL. CDR3 in DNA: TGCGCCAGCAGCCATCCCCCACAGGGAGTGACTGAAGCTTTCTTT. Translating gives CASSHPPQGVTEAFF.

The chain combines TRBV2 with TRBJ2-2; no clear D. The length of the CDR3 is 14 residues. The germline V gene encodes CDR1 SNHLY and CDR2 FYNNEI. Trimming pared 10 bases from V and 8 bases from J, leaving 20 bases between. As DNA, the CDR3 is TGTGCCACCCGACCTCTCGGGTTGAGTGGGGAGCTGTTTTTT. Protein: CATRPLGLSGELFF.

This chain connects TRBV9 to TRBJ2-1, with 7 bases identical to TRBD2. Germline loops: CDR1 SGDLS, CDR2 YYNGEE. The CDR3 sequence is 15 residues long. J gave up 3 bases and V 0 bases, and 3 bases lay outside the gene matches. DNA of the CDR3: TGTGCCAGCAGCGTAGCGGGGACTAACTACAATGAGCAGTTCTTC. Translating it yields CASSVAGTNYNEQFF.

CDR3 sequence reads: CASSYARGSGNTIYF. In DNA, the CDR3 is TGTGCCAGCAGTTACGCCAGGGGATCTGGAAACACCATATATTTT. The V and J genes are TRBV6-5 and TRBJ1-3; perhaps TRBD1 as D (6 bases). V was shortened by 2 bases and J by 1 base, with 9 bases between the two germline ends. The CDR3 has 15 residues. Germline V CDR1 and CDR2: MNHEY, SVGAGI.

With respect to this clone: The sample contains more than one DNA sequence encoding this CDR3. The gene calls are TRBV10-3 and TRBJ2-5; D perhaps matches TRBD2 (5 bases). CDR1 is ENHRY, CDR2 SYGVKD, per germline. V was clipped by 2 bases and J by 2 bases, with 12 bases between them. The length of the CDR3 is 15 residues. Here the CDR3 DNA reads TGTGCCATCAGTGAGGAGCGGAGCATTCAAGAGACCCAGTACTTC. It encodes CAISEERSIQETQYF.

This clone showed up just a few times. This chain links TRBV19 with TRBJ2-4; TRBD1 agrees at 8 bases. CDR1 is LNHDA and CDR2 is SQIVND in the germline V gene (reference sequence). This CDR3 has 13 amino acids. After removal of 5 bases from V and 7 bases from J, the junction contained 4 bases not matched to a gene. The CDR3 region has the DNA TGTGCCAGTAGTCTGACAGGGGAGAACATTCAGTACTTC. This gives the protein CASSLTGENIQYF.

V usage is TRBV6-5 and J usage is TRBJ2-7; 7 bases agree with TRBD1. Germline V gene lookup returns CDR1 MNHEY and CDR2 SVGAGI. This CDR3 has 14 residues. The J segment lost 3 bases and the V segment lost 2 bases, leaving 4 bases of the junction unmatched. CDR3 residues: CASSYRGGYYEQYF. The DNA of the CDR3 is TGTGCCAGCAGTTACAGAGGGGGCTACTACGAGCAGTACTTC.

This clone was seen a single time. The chain joins TRBV6-5 to TRBJ2-5; TRBD2 agrees at 13 bases. The DNA end is a closer match to TRBJ2-7, so the J assignment may be wrong. CDR1 and CDR2 (germline): MNHEY, SVGAGI. The CDR3 loop spans 15 amino acids. DNA of the CDR3: TGTGCCAGCAGCCCCGGACTAGCGGGAGCCTACGAGCAGTACTTC. Its translation: CASSPGLAGAYEQYF.

The CDR3 DNA sequence: TGTGCCAGTAGTCAAGCGGCGCAGGGGAGTCAGCCCCAGCATTTT. Amino acid sequence: CASSQAAQGSQPQHF. The chain is built from TRBV19 and TRBJ1-5; D is perhaps TRBD1 (6 bases). Trimming removed 5 bases at V and 6 bases at J, with 17 bases between. The germline gives CDR1 LNHDA, CDR2 SQIVND (reference sequence). This CDR3 spans 15 amino acids.

V gene TRBV5-1 combines with J gene TRBJ2-7; 8 bases match TRBD2. Per germline, CDR1 SGHRS and CDR2 YFSETQ. CDR3 length: 14 residues. The V gene end was trimmed by 3 bases and the J gene end by 1 base; junction bases not matched to a gene: 3. The CDR3 DNA follows: TGCGCCAGCAGCTCCGGGACTAGTTCCTACGAGCAGTACTTC. It specifies CASSSGTSSYEQYF. Based on the CDR3 plus reference TRBV5-1 and TRBJ2-7, the full variable domain is KAGVTQTPRYLIKTRGQQVTLSCSPISGHRSVSWYQQTPGQGLQFLFEYFSETQRNKGNFPGRFSGRQFSNSRSEMNVSTLELGDSALYLCASSSGTSSYEQYFGPGTRLTVT.

Comments on this clone: Other nucleotide sequences from this sample produce the same CDR3. The CDR3 is CASSLTSGRPGELFF. The CDR3 bases are TGTGCCAGCAGCTTAACCAGCGGGAGGCCTGGGGAGCTGTTTTTT. This chain joins TRBV11-3 and TRBJ2-2, with 9 bases identical to TRBD2. Germline V gene data show CDR1 as SGHNT and CDR2 as YENEEA. The CDR3 is 15 amino acids. J lost 8 bases, V lost 2 bases, and 6 bases had no gene match.

The chain combines TRBV2 with TRBJ1-1; 9 nucleotides align to TRBD1. Germline-derived CDR1 and CDR2 are SNHLY and FYNNEI. The ends lost 1 base at V and 8 bases at J; junction bases unmatched: 5. CDR3 length equals 14 residues. The CDR3 loop reads CASSEVPGTGEAFF. CDR3 nucleotide sequence: TGTGCCAGCAGTGAAGTACCCGGGACAGGGGAAGCTTTCTTT.

This clone has a single count. The V gene is TRBV6-1, the J gene TRBJ2-1; 7 nucleotides align to TRBD2. The CDR3 has 15 residues. Germline V gene sequence: CDR1 MNHNS, CDR2 SASEGT. The V gene end was trimmed by 6 bases and the J gene end by 0 bases; junction bases not matched to a gene: 5. The CDR3 spells CASRLADHSYNEQFF. The CDR3 DNA reads as TGTGCCAGCAGGCTAGCGGACCACTCCTACAATGAGCAGTTCTTC.

The chain joins TRBV7-2 to TRBJ1-2, with TRBD1 matching over 7 bases. Germline CDR1 is SGHTA and CDR2 is FQGNSA. V was pared by 6 bases and J by 4 bases, with 5 bases of the junction left unmatched. The CDR3 consists of 13 residues. The CDR3 DNA reads as TGTGCCAGCAGGGTTACAGGGGCCTATGGCTACACCTTC. Amino acids: CASRVTGAYGYTF.

This sequence joins TRBV19 and TRBJ1-2; 7 nucleotides match TRBD1. CDR1 and CDR2 (germline): LNHDA, SQIVND (reference sequence). V trimming: 1 base; J trimming: 9 bases; junction bases outside the gene matches: 2. The CDR3 covers 12 residues. Here the CDR3 DNA reads TGTGCCAGTAGTATAGGGACAGGCCGCTACACCTTC. Translation: CASSIGTGRYTF.

The chain links TRBV7-4 to TRBJ2-7; D possibly corresponds to TRBD2 (6 bases). The germline V gene encodes CDR1 SGHVT and CDR2 SQSDAQ. The V and J ends lost 8 bases and 2 bases respectively, with 16 bases between them. CDR3 size: 14 residues. Here the CDR3 reads CASGRTWNTYEQYF. The CDR3, as DNA: TGTGCCAGCGGGAGGACGTGGAATACCTACGAGCAGTACTTC.

The J gene is TRBJ2-1, the V gene TRBV27, with a weak D call TRBD2 (5 bases). Germline CDR1 reads MNHEY; CDR2 reads SMNVEV (reference sequence). Deletions cut 2 bases from V and 3 bases from J, with 8 bases between. CDR3 length equals 14 residues. The CDR3 bases are TGTGCCAGCAGTTTAGGACTGGTCTACAATGAGCAGTTCTTC. It encodes CASSLGLVYNEQFF.

On this clone: Distinct nucleotide sequences in the sample also encode this CDR3. The chain uses TRBV27 and TRBJ1-5, with D hard to call. CDR1 is MNHEY, CDR2 SMNVEV, per germline (reference sequence). With 3 bases removed from V and 0 bases from J, the gap between germline ends came to 6 bases. The CDR3 extends over 14 amino acids. The CDR3, as DNA: TGTGCCAGCAGTTTTCGGGGTAGCAATCAGCCCCAGCATTTT. This gives the protein CASSFRGSNQPQHF.

The chain recombines TRBV6-4 with TRBJ2-5, with 10 bases identical to TRBD1. Losses at the gene ends were 10 bases for V and 3 bases for J; bases not matched to a gene: 17. The CDR3 is made up of 17 amino acids. Germline V lookup: CDR1 MRHNA, CDR2 SNTAGT. This CDR3 reads CAIRRGNGTGAKETQYF. The DNA for the CDR3 is TGTGCCATCAGAAGAGGTAATGGGACAGGGGCCAAAGAGACCCAGTACTTC.

The chain is built from TRBV7-8 and TRBJ2-7; weak D call: TRBD2 (5 bases). The germline V and J ends were trimmed by 2 bases and 3 bases, with 14 bases remaining between them. The CDR3 is 15 amino acids. The germline V gene has CDR1 SGHVS and CDR2 FQNEAQ. The CDR3 DNA sequence: TGTGCCAGCAGCTTAAACCTAGCTATGGTCTACGAGCAGTACTTC. Translation: CASSLNLAMVYEQYF.

V is TRBV19 and J is TRBJ1-2, with D uncertain. The germline V gene has CDR1 LNHDA and CDR2 SQIVND (reference sequence). The CDR3 runs to 14 residues. With 6 bases removed from V and 8 bases from J, the gap between germline ends came to 19 bases. The CDR3 bases are TGTGCCAGTAGGCCGGGATCTACTATTATGGGCTACACCTTC. It yields the protein CASRPGSTIMGYTF.